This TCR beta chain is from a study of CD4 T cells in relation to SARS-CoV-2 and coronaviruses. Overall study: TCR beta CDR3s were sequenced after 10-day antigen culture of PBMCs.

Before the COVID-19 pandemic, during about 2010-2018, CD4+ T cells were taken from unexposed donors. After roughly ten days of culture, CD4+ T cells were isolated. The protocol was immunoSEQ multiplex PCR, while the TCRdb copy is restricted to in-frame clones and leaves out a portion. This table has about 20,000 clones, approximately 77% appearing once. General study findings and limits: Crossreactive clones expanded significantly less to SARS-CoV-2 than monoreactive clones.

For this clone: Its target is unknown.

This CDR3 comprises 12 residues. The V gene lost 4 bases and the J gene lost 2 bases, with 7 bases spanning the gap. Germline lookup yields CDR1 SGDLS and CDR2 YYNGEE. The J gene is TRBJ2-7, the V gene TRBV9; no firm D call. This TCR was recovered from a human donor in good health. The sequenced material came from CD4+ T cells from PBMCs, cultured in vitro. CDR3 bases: TGTGCCAGCAGCCGGACCACCTACGAGCAGTACTTC. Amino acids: CASSRTTYEQYF.